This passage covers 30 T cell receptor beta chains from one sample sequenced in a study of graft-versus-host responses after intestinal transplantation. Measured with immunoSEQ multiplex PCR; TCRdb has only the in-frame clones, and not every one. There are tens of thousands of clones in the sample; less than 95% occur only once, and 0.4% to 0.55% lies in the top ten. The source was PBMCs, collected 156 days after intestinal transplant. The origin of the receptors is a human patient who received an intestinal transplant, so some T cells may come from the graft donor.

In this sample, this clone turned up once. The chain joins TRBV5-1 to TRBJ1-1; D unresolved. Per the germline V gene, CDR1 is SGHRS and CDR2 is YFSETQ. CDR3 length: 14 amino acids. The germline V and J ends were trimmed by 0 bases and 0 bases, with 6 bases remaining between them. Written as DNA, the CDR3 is TGCGCCAGCAGCTTGGGACGATTGAACACTGAAGCTTTCTTT. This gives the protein CASSLGRLNTEAFF.

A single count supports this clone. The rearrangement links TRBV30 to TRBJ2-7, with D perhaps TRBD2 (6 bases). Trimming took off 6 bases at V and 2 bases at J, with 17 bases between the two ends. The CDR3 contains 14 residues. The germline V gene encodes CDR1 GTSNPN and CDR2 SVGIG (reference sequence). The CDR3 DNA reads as TGTGCCTGCTCGGACGGGAGAGGAGCCTACGAGCAGTACTTC. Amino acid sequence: CACSDGRGAYEQYF.

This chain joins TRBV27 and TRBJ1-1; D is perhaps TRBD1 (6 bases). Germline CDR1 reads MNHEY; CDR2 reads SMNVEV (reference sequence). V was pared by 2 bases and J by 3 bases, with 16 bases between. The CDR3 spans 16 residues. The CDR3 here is CASSLGRRGFDTEAFF. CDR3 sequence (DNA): TGTGCCAGCAGTTTAGGCAGGAGGGGGTTCGACACTGAAGCTTTCTTT.

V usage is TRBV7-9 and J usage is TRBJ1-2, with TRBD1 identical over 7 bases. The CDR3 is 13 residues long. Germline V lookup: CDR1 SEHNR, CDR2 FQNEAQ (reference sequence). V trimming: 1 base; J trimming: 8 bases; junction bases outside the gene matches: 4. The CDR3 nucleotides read TGTGCCAGCAGCTTAGAAGGGGGCGGCGGCTACACCTTC. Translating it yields CASSLEGGGGYTF.

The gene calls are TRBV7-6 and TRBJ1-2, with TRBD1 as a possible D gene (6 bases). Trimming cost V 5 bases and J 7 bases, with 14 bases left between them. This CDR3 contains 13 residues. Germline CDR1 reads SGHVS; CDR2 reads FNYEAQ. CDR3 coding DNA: TGTGCCAGCAGCCGAGGGGGAGTATGTGGCTACACCTTC. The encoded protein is CASSRGGVCGYTF.

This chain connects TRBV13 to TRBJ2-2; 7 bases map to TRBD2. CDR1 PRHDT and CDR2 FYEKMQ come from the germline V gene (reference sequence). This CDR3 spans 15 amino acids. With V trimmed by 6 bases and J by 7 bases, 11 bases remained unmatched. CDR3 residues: CASRGGSVHGGELFF. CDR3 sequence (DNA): TGTGCCAGCAGGGGAGGGAGTGTGCACGGCGGGGAGCTGTTTTTT. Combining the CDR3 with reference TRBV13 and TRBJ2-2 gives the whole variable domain AAGVIQSPRHLIKEKRETATLKCYPIPRHDTVYWYQQGPGQDPQFLISFYEKMQSDKGSIPDRFSAQQFSDYHSELNMSSLELGDSALYFCASRGGSVHGGELFFGEGSRLTVL.

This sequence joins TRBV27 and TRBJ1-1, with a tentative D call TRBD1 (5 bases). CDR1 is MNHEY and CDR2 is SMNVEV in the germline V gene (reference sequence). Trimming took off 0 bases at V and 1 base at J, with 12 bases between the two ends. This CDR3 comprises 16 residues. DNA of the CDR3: TGTGCCAGCAGTTTATCGGGGGGGGACTGGAACACTGAAGCTTTCTTT. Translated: CASSLSGGDWNTEAFF.

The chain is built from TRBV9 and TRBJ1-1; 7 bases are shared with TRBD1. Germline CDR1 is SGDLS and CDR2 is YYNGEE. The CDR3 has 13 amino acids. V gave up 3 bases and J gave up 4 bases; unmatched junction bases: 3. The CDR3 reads CASSGSGGTEAFF. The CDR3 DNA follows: TGTGCCAGCAGCGGATCAGGGGGCACTGAAGCTTTCTTT.

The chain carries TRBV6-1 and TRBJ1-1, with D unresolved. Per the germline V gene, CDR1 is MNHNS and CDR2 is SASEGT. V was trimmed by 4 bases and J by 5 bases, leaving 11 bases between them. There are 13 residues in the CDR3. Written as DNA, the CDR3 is TGTGCCAGCAGTGGAGTTTATGAGACTGAAGCTTTCTTT. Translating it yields CASSGVYETEAFF.

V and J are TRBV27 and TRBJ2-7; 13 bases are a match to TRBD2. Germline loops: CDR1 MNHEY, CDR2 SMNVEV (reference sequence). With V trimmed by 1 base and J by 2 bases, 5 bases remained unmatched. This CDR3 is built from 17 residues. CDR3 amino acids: CASSLFFGTSGTYEQYF. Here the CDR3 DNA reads TGTGCCAGCAGTTTATTCTTCGGGACTAGCGGGACCTACGAGCAGTACTTC.

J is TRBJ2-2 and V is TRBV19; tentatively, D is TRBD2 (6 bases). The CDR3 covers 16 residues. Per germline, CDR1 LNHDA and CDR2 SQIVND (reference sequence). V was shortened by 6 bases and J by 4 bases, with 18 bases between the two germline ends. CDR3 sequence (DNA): TGTGCCAGTAGCCCCATGGAGGGGCGGGTCACCGGGGAGCTGTTTTTT. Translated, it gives CASSPMEGRVTGELFF.

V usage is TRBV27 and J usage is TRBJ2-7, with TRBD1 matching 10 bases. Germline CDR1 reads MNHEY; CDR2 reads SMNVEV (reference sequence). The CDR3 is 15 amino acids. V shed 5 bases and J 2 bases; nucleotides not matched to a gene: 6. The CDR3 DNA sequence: TGTGCCAGCAGTCACTCCGGGACAGGGGCCTACGAGCAGTACTTC. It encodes CASSHSGTGAYEQYF.

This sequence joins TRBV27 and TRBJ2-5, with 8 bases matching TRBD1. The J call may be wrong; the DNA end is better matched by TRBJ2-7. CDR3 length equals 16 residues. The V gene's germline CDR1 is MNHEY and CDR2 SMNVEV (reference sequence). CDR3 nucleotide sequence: TGTGCCAGCAGTTTGGGGACAGGTTTGAGGGCGTACGAGCAGTACTTC. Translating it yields CASSLGTGLRAYEQYF.

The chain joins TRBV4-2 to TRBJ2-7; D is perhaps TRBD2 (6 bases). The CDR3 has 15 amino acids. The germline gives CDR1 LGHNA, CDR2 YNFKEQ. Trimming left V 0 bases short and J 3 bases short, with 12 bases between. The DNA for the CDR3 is TGTGCCAGCAGCCAAGATGGTCTCGGGGGCTACGAGCAGTACTTC. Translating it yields CASSQDGLGGYEQYF.

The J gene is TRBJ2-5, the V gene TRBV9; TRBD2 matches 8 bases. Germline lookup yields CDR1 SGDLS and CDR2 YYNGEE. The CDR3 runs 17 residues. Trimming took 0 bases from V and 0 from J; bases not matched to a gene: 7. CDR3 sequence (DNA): TGTGCCAGCAGCGTAGGCCCAGCGGGGGTTTACCAAGAGACCCAGTACTTC. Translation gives CASSVGPAGVYQETQYF.

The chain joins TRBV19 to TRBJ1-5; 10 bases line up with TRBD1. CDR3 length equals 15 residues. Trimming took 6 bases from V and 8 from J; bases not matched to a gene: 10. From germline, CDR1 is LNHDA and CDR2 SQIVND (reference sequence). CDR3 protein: CASSGTGDSREPQHF. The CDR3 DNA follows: TGTGCCAGTAGCGGGACAGGGGATAGTCGTGAGCCCCAGCATTTT.

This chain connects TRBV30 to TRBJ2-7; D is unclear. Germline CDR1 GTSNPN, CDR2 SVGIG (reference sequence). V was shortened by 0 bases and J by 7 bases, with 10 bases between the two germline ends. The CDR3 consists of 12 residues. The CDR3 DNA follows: TGTGCCTGGAGTGTGGGTGGGCATGAGCAGTACTTC. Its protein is CAWSVGGHEQYF.

CDR3 sequence (DNA): TGTGCCAGCAGCTCCCGGTGGGCCACAGATACGCAGTATTTT. It specifies CASSSRWATDTQYF. The chain is built from TRBV9 and TRBJ2-3; D gene unclear. Germline lookup yields CDR1 SGDLS and CDR2 YYNGEE. The ends were cut back, 4 bases at V and 2 bases at J, with 11 bases in the middle. The CDR3 runs 14 residues.

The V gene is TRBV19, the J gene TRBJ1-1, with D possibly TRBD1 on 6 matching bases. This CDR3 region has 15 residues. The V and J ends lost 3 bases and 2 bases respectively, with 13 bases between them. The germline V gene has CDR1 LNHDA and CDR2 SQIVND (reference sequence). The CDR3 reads CASSIPRGDNTEAFF. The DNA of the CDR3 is TGTGCCAGTAGTATTCCGAGGGGGGACAACACTGAAGCTTTCTTT.

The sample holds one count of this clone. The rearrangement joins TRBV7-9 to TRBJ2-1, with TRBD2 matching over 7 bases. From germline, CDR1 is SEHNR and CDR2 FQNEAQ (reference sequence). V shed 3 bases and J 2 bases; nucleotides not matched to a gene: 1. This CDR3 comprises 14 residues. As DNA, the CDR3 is TGTGCCAGCAGCTTGGGAGGGCCCTACAATGAGCAGTTCTTC. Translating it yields CASSLGGPYNEQFF.

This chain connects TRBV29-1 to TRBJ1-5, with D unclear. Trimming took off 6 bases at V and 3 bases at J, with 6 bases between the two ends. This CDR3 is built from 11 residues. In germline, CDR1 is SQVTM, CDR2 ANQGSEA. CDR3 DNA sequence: TGCAGCGTGGGTGACAATCAGCCCCAGCATTTT. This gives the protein CSVGDNQPQHF.

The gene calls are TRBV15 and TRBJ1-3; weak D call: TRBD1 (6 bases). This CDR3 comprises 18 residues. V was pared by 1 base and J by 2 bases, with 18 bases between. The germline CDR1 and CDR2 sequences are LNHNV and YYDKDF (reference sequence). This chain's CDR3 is CATSRVRTRTVPGNTIYF. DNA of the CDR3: TGTGCCACCAGCAGAGTCAGAACCAGGACAGTCCCTGGAAACACCATATATTTT.

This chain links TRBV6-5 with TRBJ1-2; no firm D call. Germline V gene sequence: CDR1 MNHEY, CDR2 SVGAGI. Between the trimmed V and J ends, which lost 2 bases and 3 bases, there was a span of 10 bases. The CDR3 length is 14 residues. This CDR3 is CASSYHPFYYGYTF. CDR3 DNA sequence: TGTGCCAGCAGTTACCACCCATTTTACTATGGCTACACCTTC.

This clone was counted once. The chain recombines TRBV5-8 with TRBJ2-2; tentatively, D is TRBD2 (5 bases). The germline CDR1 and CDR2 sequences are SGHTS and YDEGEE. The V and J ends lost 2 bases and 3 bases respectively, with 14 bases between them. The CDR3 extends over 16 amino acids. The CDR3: CASSLQLEGHTGELFF. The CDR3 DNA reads TGTGCCAGCAGCTTACAGTTAGAGGGCCACACCGGGGAGCTGTTTTTT.

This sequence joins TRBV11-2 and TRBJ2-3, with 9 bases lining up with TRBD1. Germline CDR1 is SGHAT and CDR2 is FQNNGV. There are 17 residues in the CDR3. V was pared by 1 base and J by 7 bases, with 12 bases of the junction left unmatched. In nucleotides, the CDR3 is TGTGCCAGCAGCTTAGTCCCCTGGACAGGGGTTGAATATACGCAGTATTTT. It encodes CASSLVPWTGVEYTQYF.

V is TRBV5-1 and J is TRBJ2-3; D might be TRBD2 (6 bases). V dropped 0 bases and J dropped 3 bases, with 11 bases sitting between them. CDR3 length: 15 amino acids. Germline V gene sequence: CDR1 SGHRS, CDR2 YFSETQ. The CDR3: CASSLVAALTDTQYF. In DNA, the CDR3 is TGCGCCAGCAGCTTGGTAGCGGCTCTGACAGATACGCAGTATTTT.

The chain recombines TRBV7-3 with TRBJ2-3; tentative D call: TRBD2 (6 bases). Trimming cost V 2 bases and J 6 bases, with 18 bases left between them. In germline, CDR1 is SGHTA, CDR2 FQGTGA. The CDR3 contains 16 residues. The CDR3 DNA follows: TGTGCCAGCAGCTTACTTGCGCGGGGCGCGGGGGATACGCAGTATTTT. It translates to CASSLLARGAGDTQYF. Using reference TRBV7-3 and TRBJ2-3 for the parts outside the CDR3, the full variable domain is GAGVSQTPSNKVTEKGKYVELRCDPISGHTALYWYRQSLGQGPEFLIYFQGTGAADDSGLPNDRFFAVRPEGSVSTLKIQRTERGDSAVYLCASSLLARGAGDTQYFGPGTRLTVL.

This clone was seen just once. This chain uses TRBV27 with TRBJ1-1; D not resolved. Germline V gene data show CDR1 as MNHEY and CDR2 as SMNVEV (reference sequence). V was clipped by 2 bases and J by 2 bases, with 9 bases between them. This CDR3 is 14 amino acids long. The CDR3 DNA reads TGTGCCAGCAGTTTAAGCACCTATAACACTGAAGCTTTCTTT. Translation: CASSLSTYNTEAFF.

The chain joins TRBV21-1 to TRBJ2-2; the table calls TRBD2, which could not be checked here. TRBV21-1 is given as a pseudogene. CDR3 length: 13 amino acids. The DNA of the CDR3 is TGTGCCACCCTAGCCCGGGACACCGGGGAGCTGTTTTTT. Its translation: CATLARDTGELFF.

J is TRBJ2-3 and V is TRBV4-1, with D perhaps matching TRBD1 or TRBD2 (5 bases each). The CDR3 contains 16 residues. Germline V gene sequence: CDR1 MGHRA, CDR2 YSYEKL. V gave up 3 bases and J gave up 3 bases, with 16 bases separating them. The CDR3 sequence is CASSHLPGTVTDTQYF. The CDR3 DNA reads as TGCGCCAGCAGCCATCTTCCCGGGACGGTGACAGATACGCAGTATTTT.